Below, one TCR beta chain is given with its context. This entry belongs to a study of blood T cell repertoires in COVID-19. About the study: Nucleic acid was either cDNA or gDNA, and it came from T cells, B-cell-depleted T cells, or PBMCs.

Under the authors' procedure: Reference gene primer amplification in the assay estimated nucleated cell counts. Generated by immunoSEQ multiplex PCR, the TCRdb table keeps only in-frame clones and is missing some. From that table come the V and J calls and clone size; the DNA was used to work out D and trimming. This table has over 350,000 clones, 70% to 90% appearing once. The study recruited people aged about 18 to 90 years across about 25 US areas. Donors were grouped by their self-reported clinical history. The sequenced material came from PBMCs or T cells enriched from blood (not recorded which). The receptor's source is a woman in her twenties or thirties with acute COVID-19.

CDR3 coding DNA: TGCGCCAGCAGCCAAGGGGACAGGGGGCTTGCTGGAAACACCATATATTTT. It specifies CASSQGDRGLAGNTIYF. This chain joins TRBV4-1 and TRBJ1-3; 12 bases line up with TRBD1. This CDR3 comprises 17 residues. The trim removed 1 base at V and 2 bases at J, leaving 3 bases unmatched. CDR1 MGHRA and CDR2 YSYEKL come from the germline V gene.